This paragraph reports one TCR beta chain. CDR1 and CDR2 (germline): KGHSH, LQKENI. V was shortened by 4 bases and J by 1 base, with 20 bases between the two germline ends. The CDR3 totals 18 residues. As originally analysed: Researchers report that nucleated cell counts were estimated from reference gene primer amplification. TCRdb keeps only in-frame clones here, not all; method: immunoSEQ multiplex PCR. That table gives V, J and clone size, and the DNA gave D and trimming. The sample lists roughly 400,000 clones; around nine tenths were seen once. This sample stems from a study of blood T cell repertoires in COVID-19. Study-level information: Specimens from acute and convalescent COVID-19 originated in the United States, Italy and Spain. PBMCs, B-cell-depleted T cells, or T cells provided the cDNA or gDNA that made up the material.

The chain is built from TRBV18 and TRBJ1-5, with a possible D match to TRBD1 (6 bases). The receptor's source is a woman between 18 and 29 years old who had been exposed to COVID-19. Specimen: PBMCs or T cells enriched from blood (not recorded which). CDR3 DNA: TGTGCCAGCTCACAACAGGGTATGATGTCGGGAAGCAATCAGCCCCAGCATTTT. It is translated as CASSQQGMMSGSNQPQHF. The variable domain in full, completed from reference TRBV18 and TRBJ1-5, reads NAGVMQNPRHLVRRRGQEARLRCSPMKGHSHVYWYRQLPEEGLKFMVYLQKENIIDESGMPKERFSAEFPKEGPSILRIQQVVRGDSAAYFCASSQQGMMSGSNQPQHFGDGTRLSIL.